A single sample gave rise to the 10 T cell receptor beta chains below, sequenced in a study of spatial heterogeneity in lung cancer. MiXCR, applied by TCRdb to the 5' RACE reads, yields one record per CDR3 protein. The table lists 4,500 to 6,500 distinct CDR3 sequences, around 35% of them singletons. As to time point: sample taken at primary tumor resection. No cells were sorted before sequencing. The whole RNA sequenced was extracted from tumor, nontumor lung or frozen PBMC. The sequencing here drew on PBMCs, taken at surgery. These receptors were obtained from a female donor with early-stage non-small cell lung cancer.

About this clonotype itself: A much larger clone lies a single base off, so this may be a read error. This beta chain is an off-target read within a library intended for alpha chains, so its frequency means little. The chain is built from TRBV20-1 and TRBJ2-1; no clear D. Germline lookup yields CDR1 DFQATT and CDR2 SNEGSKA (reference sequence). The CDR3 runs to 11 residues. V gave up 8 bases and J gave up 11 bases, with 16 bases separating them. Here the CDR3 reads CSTESGVKQFF. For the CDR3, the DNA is TGCAGTACTGAGAGTGGTGTAAAGCAGTTCTTC.

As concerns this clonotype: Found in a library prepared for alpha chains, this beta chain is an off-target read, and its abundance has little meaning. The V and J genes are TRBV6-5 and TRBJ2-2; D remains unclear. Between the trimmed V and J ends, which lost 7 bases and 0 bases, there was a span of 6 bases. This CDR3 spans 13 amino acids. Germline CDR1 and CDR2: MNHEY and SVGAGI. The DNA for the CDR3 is TGTGCCAGCAACCGCGCGAACACCGGGGAGCTGTTTTTT. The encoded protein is CASNRANTGELFF.

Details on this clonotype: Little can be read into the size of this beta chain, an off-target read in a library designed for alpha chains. DNA of the CDR3: TGTGCCAGCAGTTCCCTACAGGGGACCCTCCAAGAGACCCAGTACTTC. It codes for CASSSLQGTLQETQYF. The V and J genes are TRBV12-3 or TRBV12-4 and TRBJ2-5, with 7 bases matching TRBD1. J was trimmed by 1 base and V by 4 bases; bases with no gene match: 9. The CDR3 covers 16 residues.

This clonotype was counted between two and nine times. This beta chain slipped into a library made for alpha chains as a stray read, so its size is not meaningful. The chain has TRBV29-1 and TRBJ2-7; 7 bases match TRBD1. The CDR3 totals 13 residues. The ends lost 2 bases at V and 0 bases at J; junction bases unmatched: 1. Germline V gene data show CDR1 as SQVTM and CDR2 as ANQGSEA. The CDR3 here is CSVERDSSYEQYF. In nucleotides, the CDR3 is TGCAGCGTTGAACGGGACAGCTCCTACGAGCAGTACTTC.

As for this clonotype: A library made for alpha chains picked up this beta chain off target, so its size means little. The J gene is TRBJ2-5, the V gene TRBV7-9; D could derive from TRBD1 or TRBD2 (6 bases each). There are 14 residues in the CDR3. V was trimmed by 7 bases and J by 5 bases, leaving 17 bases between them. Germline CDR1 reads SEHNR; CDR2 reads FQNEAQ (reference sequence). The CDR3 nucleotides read TGTGCCAGCACTCCAGTCCGGGGGCAGGAGACCCAGTACTTC. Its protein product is CASTPVRGQETQYF.

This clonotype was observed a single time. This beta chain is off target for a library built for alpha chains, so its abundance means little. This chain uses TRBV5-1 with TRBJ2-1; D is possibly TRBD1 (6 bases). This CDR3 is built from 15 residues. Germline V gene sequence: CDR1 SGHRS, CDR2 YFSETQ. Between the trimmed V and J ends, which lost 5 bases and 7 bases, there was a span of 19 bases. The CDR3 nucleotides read TGCGCCAGCAGAGCCGGATGGGGGCCGCGGAATGAGCAGTTCTTC. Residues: CASRAGWGPRNEQFF. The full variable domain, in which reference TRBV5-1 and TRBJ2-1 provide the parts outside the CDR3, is KAGVTQTPRYLIKTRGQQVTLSCSPISGHRSVSWYQQTPGQGLQFLFEYFSETQRNKGNFPGRFSGRQFSNSRSEMNVSTLELGDSALYLCASRAGWGPRNEQFFGPGTRLTVL.

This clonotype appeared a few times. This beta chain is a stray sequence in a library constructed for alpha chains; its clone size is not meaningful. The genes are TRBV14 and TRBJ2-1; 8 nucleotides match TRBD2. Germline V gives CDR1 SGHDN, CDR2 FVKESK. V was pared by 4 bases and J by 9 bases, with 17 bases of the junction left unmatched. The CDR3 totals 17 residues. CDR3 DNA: TGTGCCAGCAGCCGCAGACTAGACCAGCGGGGGTTCGGTGAGCAGTTCTTC. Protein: CASSRRLDQRGFGEQFF.

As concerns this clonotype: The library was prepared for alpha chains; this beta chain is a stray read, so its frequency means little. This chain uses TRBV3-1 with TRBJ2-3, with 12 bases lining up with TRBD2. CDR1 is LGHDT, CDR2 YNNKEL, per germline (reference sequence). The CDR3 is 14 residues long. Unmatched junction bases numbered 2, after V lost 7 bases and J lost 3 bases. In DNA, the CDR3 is TGTGCCAGCACGACTAGCGGGGGAACAGATACGCAGTATTTT. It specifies CASTTSGGTDTQYF.

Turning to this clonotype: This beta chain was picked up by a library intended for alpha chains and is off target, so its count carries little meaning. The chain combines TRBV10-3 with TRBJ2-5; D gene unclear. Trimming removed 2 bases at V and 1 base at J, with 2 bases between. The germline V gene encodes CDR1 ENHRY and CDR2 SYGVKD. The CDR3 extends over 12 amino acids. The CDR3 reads CAISESQETQYF. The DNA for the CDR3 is TGTGCCATCAGTGAGAGCCAAGAGACCCAGTACTTC.

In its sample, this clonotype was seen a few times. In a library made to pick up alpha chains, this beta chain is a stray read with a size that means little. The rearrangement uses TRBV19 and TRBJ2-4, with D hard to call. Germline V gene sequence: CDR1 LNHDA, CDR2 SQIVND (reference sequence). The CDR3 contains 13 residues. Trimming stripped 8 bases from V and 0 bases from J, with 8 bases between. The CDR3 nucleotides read TGTGCCAGTCGAGGAATAGCCAAAAACATTCAGTACTTC. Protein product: CASRGIAKNIQYF.